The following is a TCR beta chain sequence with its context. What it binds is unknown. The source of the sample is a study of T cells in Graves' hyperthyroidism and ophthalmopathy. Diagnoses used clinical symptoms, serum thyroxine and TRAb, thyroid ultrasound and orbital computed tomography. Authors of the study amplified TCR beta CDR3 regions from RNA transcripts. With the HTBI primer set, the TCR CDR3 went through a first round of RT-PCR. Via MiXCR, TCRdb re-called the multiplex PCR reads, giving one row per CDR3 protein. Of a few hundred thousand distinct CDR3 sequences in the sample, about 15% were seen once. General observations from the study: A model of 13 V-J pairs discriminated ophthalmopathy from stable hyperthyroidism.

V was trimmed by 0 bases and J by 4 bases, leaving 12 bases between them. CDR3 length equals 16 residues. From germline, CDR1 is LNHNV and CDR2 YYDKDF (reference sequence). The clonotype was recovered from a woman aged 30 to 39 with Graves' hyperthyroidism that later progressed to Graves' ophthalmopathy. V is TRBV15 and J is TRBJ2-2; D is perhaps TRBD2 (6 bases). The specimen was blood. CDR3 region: CATSRDVGRLTGELFF. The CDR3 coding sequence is TGTGCCACCAGCAGAGATGTGGGGAGGCTCACCGGGGAGCTGTTTTTT.